This TCR beta chain was sequenced during a study of molecular identifiers for immune sequencing clone quantification. This clonotype has ten or more counts. Its antigen is unknown. Libraries of naive CD8 cells were prepared from around 20,000 to 1,000,000 sorted cells using 10%, 30% or 50% RNA. TCRdb used MiXCR to reprocess the PCR reads, holding one entry per CDR3 protein. The sample contains about 300,000 distinct CDR3 sequences, over 20% of which appear only once. This CDR3 spans 12 amino acids. From germline, CDR1 is MDHEN and CDR2 SYDVKM. Trimming pared 10 bases from V and 3 bases from J, leaving 11 bases between. Findings and caveats of the study: Clones that had above 20 RNA copies took up over 99% of effector molecules but under 1% in naive cells.

The sequencing sample was made of naive CD8+ T cells from blood, with Jurkat cell RNA spiked in. Subset: FACS-sorted CD8+CD4-CCR7+CD45RA+ naive T cells. V and J are TRBV28 and TRBJ2-3; D remains unclear. This clonotype was obtained from a human donor in good health. Some libraries in this study had Jurkat cell RNA spiked in. CDR3 sequence: CATVADTDTQYF. The CDR3 coding sequence is TGTGCCACCGTAGCAGATACAGATACGCAGTATTTT.